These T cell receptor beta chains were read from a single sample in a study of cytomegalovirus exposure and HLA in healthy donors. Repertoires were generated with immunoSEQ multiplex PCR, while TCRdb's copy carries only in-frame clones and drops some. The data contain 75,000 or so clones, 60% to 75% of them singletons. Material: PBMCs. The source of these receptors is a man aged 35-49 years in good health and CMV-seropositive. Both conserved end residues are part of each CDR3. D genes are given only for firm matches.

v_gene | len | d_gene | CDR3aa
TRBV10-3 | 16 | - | CAISPRVGFVTSEAFF
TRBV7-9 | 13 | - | CASKAGAGSPLHF
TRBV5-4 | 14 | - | CASSLGLIQETQYF
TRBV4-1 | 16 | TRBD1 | CASSQDLTGVDYGYTF
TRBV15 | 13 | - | CATGLQGESPLHF
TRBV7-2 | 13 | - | CASSSQVNTEAFF
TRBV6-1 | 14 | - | CASRSTGSNSPLHF
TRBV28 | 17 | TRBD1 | CASSNYFSGTGSTEAFF
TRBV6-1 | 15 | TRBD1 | CASSYRGYSNQPQHF
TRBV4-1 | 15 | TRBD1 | CASQIGQGSYNEQFF
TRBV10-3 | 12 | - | CAISIQRSGQFF
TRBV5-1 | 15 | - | CASSSFQGTNYGYTF
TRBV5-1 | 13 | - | CASSLETAYEQYF
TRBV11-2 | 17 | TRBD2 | CASSPAGIERATGELFF
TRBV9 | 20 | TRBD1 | CASSVADQGAIEVYNSPLHF
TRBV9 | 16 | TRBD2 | CASSVGLAQYGETQYF
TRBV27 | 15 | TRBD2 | CASSFPAGGLDEQFF
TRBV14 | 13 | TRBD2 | CASSQTSGAEQFF
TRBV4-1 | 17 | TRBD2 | CASSRPRGGGSTDTQYF
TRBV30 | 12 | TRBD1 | CACLQGDTEAFF
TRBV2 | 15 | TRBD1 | CASSGDRGVAGELFF
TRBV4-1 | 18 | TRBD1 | CASSQDRTGASYNSPLHF
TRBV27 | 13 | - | CATRGINNSPLHF
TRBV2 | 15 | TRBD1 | CASPVGQVSTDTQYF
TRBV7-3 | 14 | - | CASSLTRSEETQYF
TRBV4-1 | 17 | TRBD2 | CASSQGSGWGGNYEQYF
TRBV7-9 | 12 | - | CASSAGWDTQYF
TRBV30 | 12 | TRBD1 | CAWGTGVGEQYF
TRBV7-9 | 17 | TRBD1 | CASSLGAGGPSNEKLFF
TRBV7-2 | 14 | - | CASSLALTENIQYF
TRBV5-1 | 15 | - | CASSFRTQGDSPLHF
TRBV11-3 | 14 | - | CASSSGLRNTEAFF
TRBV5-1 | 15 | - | CASSPGDVLNTEAFF
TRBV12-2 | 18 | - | CASRLGGQGWADNSPLHF
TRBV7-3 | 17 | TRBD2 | CASSLLPGGTLPGELFF